The count of the clone carrying this T cell receptor (beta chain) is one. The data were taken from a study of blood T cell repertoires in COVID-19. Study-wide background: Researchers got acute and convalescent COVID-19 samples from the United States, Italy and Spain.

Generated by immunoSEQ multiplex PCR, the TCRdb table keeps only in-frame clones and is missing some. This table has approximately 300,000 clones, over 85% appearing once. V dropped 6 bases and J dropped 6; count of bases not matched to a gene: 9. This CDR3 contains 15 residues. Looked up from germline, CDR1 is SNHLY and CDR2 is FYNNEI. Participants had their cohort set by participant-reported clinical history. The sample comprised PBMCs or T cells enriched from blood (not recorded which). V is TRBV2 and J is TRBJ1-5, with TRBD1 matching 9 bases. This clonotype originated in a woman aged 25 to 39 who had recovered from COVID-19. This CDR3 reads CASSDTGGGGQPQHF. The CDR3 DNA is TGTGCCAGCAGCGACACAGGGGGCGGGGGTCAGCCCCAGCATTTT.